These 32 T cell receptor beta chains were all obtained from the same sample, sequenced in a study of T-cell memory formation after mild COVID-19. TCRdb fed the 5' RACE reads into MiXCR, producing one record per CDR3 protein. This sample has nearly 250,000 distinct CDR3 sequences, with 15% to 19% found just once. Material for sequencing was PBMCs or a T cell subset sorted from them (not recorded which). The source of these receptors is an adult woman who had mild COVID-19 (a few samples of this study predate the infection). Cell type and time point are not known.

In this sample, this clonotype turned up a few times. The chain has TRBV27 and TRBJ1-1, with D hard to call. This CDR3 is built from 13 residues. Germline CDR1 reads MNHEY; CDR2 reads SMNVEV (reference sequence). V was trimmed by 0 bases and J by 1 base, leaving 3 bases between them. CDR3 protein: CASSLSTNTEAFF. CDR3 bases: TGTGCCAGCAGTTTATCGACGAACACTGAAGCTTTCTTT.

This clonotype was counted between two and nine times. This chain links TRBV23-1 with TRBJ2-2, with D perhaps TRBD2 (5 bases). TRBV23-1 belongs to the ORF category, with a function that is uncertain. V was pared by 4 bases and J by 0 bases, with 21 bases between. The length of the CDR3 is 19 residues. CDR3 residues: CASSPQRRDDFANTGELFF. The DNA of the CDR3 is TGCGCCAGCAGTCCCCAGCGGCGAGACGATTTCGCGAACACCGGGGAGCTGTTTTTT.

This clonotype was recorded a few times. The chain has TRBV24-1 and TRBJ1-2; D not certain. V was trimmed by 3 bases and J by 4 bases, leaving 8 bases between them. This CDR3 contains 13 residues. The germline V gene encodes CDR1 KGHDR and CDR2 SFDVKD. For the CDR3, the DNA is TGTGCCACCAGTGATGTCCTGGGCTATGGCTACACCTTC. Its translation: CATSDVLGYGYTF.

The V call is TRBV5-1, the J call TRBJ2-3; possible D gene TRBD2, 6 bases. Germline V gene lookup returns CDR1 SGHRS and CDR2 YFSETQ. This CDR3 contains 13 residues. Trimming removed 5 bases from V and 6 bases from J, with 13 bases in between. The CDR3 nucleotides are TGCGCCAGCAGACGGGACTCCCGGGATACGCAGTATTTT. It is translated as CASRRDSRDTQYF.

This clonotype showed up just a few times. This sequence joins TRBV12-3 or TRBV12-4 and TRBJ2-1; 7 positions agree with TRBD1. The CDR3 loop spans 14 amino acids. V lost 6 bases, J lost 8 bases, and 10 bases stayed unmatched. CDR3 nucleotide sequence: TGTGCCAGCAGAAACAGGGGTAGAGGGGATGAGCAGTTCTTC. Amino acid sequence: CASRNRGRGDEQFF.

The V gene is TRBV5-1, the J gene TRBJ1-4; 7 nucleotides agree with TRBD1. Germline assignment: CDR1 SGHRS and CDR2 YFSETQ. Unmatched junction bases numbered 5, after V lost 0 bases and J lost 3 bases. The CDR3 contains 16 residues. The CDR3 DNA follows: TGCGCCAGCAGCTTGGGCGACAGGGTAGCTAATGAAAAACTGTTTTTT. Translated, it gives CASSLGDRVANEKLFF. Supplemented by reference TRBV5-1 and TRBJ1-4, the full variable domain reads KAGVTQTPRYLIKTRGQQVTLSCSPISGHRSVSWYQQTPGQGLQFLFEYFSETQRNKGNFPGRFSGRQFSNSRSEMNVSTLELGDSALYLCASSLGDRVANEKLFFGSGTQLSVL.

This clonotype was counted between two and nine times. The V gene is TRBV20-1, the J gene TRBJ2-3; unclear D gene. This CDR3 region has 12 residues. CDR1 DFQATT and CDR2 SNEGSKA come from the germline V gene (reference sequence). Trimming took 2 bases from V and 6 from J, leaving 9 bases between them. The CDR3 loop is CSARISTDTQYF. CDR3 bases: TGCAGTGCTAGAATCTCTACCGATACGCAGTATTTT.

A few counts support this clonotype. The chain carries TRBV12-3 or TRBV12-4 and TRBJ2-1; TRBD1 aligns across 8 bases. V was clipped by 8 bases and J by 6 bases; unmatched bases: 6. The CDR3 extends over 13 amino acids. CDR3 loop: CASGPDRVNEQFF. As DNA, the CDR3 is TGTGCCAGCGGACCGGACAGGGTCAATGAGCAGTTCTTC.

This clonotype was detected ten times or more. V usage is TRBV7-9 and J usage is TRBJ2-1; TRBD2 aligns across 10 bases. V was clipped by 4 bases and J by 7 bases; unmatched bases: 7. Germline V gene lookup returns CDR1 SEHNR and CDR2 FQNEAQ (reference sequence). The CDR3 consists of 15 residues. The CDR3 region is CASSWSGRGSNEQFF. CDR3 nucleotide sequence: TGTGCCAGCAGCTGGAGCGGGAGGGGGTCGAATGAGCAGTTCTTC.

The chain combines TRBV24-1 with TRBJ2-2; D is tentatively TRBD1 or TRBD2 (5 bases each). Germline lookup yields CDR1 KGHDR and CDR2 SFDVKD. The V end was cut by 9 bases, the J end by 4 bases, with 14 bases between. The CDR3 length is 14 residues. This CDR3 reads CATSPGPSTGELFF. The CDR3 coding sequence is TGTGCCACCTCTCCGGGACCCTCCACCGGGGAGCTGTTTTTT.

J is TRBJ1-1 and V is TRBV10-3; D unclear. Germline values: CDR1 ENHRY, CDR2 SYGVKD. Trimming stripped 6 bases from V and 1 base from J, with 9 bases between. This CDR3 spans 13 amino acids. CDR3 residues: CAIRGLQNTEAFF. CDR3 in DNA: TGTGCCATCAGAGGACTCCAGAACACTGAAGCTTTCTTT.

The rearrangement joins TRBV6-2 or TRBV6-3 to TRBJ1-5; 7 bases line up with TRBD1. The CDR3 totals 15 residues. Per the germline V gene, CDR1 is MNHEY and CDR2 is SVGEGT. V lost 7 bases and J lost 1; bases outside the gene matches: 7. CDR3 bases: TGTGCCAGCACCTGGACAGGATGGAGCAATCAGCCCCAGCATTTT. As protein: CASTWTGWSNQPQHF.

This clonotype was observed a few times. The rearrangement uses TRBV10-3 and TRBJ2-3; 11 nucleotides line up with TRBD1. The CDR3 runs 16 residues. V gave up 6 bases and J gave up 7 bases; unmatched junction bases: 12. Germline assignment: CDR1 ENHRY and CDR2 SYGVKD. The CDR3 region is CAISTATGQGANTQYF. CDR3 coding DNA: TGTGCCATCAGCACAGCGACCGGACAGGGGGCAAATACGCAGTATTTT.

V usage is TRBV5-1 and J usage is TRBJ1-1, with D possibly TRBD1 on 6 matching bases. This CDR3 contains 15 residues. Deletions cut 2 bases from V and 1 base from J, with 12 bases between. Germline V gives CDR1 SGHRS, CDR2 YFSETQ. As DNA, the CDR3 is TGCGCCAGCAGCTTACAGGGTTATGGGAACACTGAAGCTTTCTTT. Protein: CASSLQGYGNTEAFF.

The chain recombines TRBV5-1 with TRBJ1-1; D remains ambiguous. V lost 1 base, J lost 0 bases, and 7 bases lay in between. The CDR3 has 14 residues. Germline V lookup: CDR1 SGHRS, CDR2 YFSETQ. CDR3 nucleotides: TGCGCCAGCAGCTTGATGGAGTTGAACACTGAAGCTTTCTTT. Protein product: CASSLMELNTEAFF.

The table lists this clonotype with a few counts. This CDR3 reads CASSSRPPGRHSTDTQYF. The CDR3 coding sequence is TGTGCCAGCAGCTCCCGTCCACCGGGGCGGCATAGCACAGATACGCAGTATTTT. The rearrangement joins TRBV7-9 to TRBJ2-3, with D perhaps given as TRBD1 or TRBD2 (5 bases each). The CDR3 consists of 18 residues. Germline V gene data show CDR1 as SEHNR and CDR2 as FQNEAQ (reference sequence). Deletions cut 4 bases from V and 0 bases from J, with 20 bases between.

The V gene is TRBV12-3 or TRBV12-4, the J gene TRBJ2-1; TRBD1 aligns across 8 bases. The CDR3 sequence is 18 residues long. After removal of 2 bases from V and 5 bases from J, the junction contained 14 bases not matched to a gene. For the CDR3, the DNA is TGTGCCAGCAGTTTATCAAGACAGGGGCGTGGCCGGAACAATGAGCAGTTCTTC. Translating gives CASSLSRQGRGRNNEQFF.

This chain connects TRBV2 to TRBJ1-1; 7 bases line up with TRBD1. Germline V lookup: CDR1 SNHLY, CDR2 FYNNEI. There are 14 residues in the CDR3. V trimming: 5 bases; J trimming: 7 bases; junction bases outside the gene matches: 10. CDR3 sequence (DNA): TGTGCCAGCAGTTTAGACAGGGTTCTTGGTGAAGCTTTCTTT. This sequence encodes CASSLDRVLGEAFF.

V and J are TRBV7-9 and TRBJ2-3; perhaps D is TRBD1 or TRBD2 (6 bases each). The CDR3 sequence is 15 residues long. The V end was cut by 5 bases, the J end by 5 bases, with 17 bases between. Germline V lookup: CDR1 SEHNR, CDR2 FQNEAQ (reference sequence). The CDR3 region has the DNA TGTGCCAGCAGCCCGGGGGCAGGTACCATAGATACGCAGTATTTT. Amino acids: CASSPGAGTIDTQYF.

V usage is TRBV16 and J usage is TRBJ2-7, with a possible D match to TRBD1 (6 bases). The V end lost 2 bases, the J end lost 2 bases, and 13 bases lay between the germline ends. CDR1 and CDR2 from the germline V gene are KGHSY and FQNENV. The CDR3 spans 15 residues. The CDR3: CASSQPLRGPYEQYF. The CDR3 nucleotides are TGTGCCAGCAGCCAACCGCTCAGGGGCCCCTACGAGCAGTACTTC.

This clonotype has more than one count but fewer than ten. The chain combines TRBV23-1 with TRBJ2-1; D is possibly TRBD1 or TRBD2 (5 bases each). TRBV23-1 qualifies as an ORF whose function is uncertain. V dropped 8 bases and J dropped 0 bases, with 14 bases sitting between them. The CDR3 covers 15 residues. CDR3 residues: CASPPSGSSYNEQFF. The DNA of the CDR3 is TGCGCCAGCCCCCCCTCAGGGAGCTCCTACAATGAGCAGTTCTTC.

This clonotype was found a few times. The chain is built from TRBV7-9 and TRBJ2-7, with 8 bases aligning to TRBD2. This CDR3 comprises 15 residues. With 1 base clipped from V and 6 bases from J, the junction kept 8 bases outside the gene matches. From germline, CDR1 is SEHNR and CDR2 FQNEAQ (reference sequence). For the CDR3, the DNA is TGTGCCAGCAGCTTAGGGAGCGGGAGAGGAGGCGAGCAGTACTTC. Its translation: CASSLGSGRGGEQYF.

This clonotype turned up a few times. The gene calls are TRBV5-1 and TRBJ2-5, with a weak D call TRBD1 (6 bases). V lost 4 bases to trimming and J lost 2 bases, with 12 bases between them. CDR3 size: 14 residues. CDR1 is SGHRS, CDR2 YFSETQ, per germline. The CDR3 DNA sequence: TGCGCCAGCAGCGAACCGACAGGTCAAGAGACCCAGTACTTC. This encodes CASSEPTGQETQYF.

This clonotype came up many times. The gene calls are TRBV4-2 and TRBJ2-2; D remains ambiguous. The CDR3 has 13 residues. Germline values: CDR1 LGHNA, CDR2 YNFKEQ. Between the trimmed V and J ends, which lost 1 base and 4 bases, there was a span of 4 bases. The CDR3 coding sequence is TGTGCCAGCAGCCAAGGGGGCACCGGGGAGCTGTTTTTT. Translating gives CASSQGGTGELFF.

In nucleotides, the CDR3 is TGTGCCAGCAGTTTGATCGTTGTAGCGGGGCTCTCCTACGAGCAGTACTTC. Translating gives CASSLIVVAGLSYEQYF. The chain joins TRBV12-3 or TRBV12-4 to TRBJ2-7, with 8 bases matching TRBD2. V trimming: 3 bases; J trimming: 0 bases; junction bases outside the gene matches: 10. The CDR3 is made up of 17 amino acids.

The chain has TRBV10-3 and TRBJ1-6; the D gene is possibly TRBD1 (5 bases). Germline CDR1 and CDR2: ENHRY and SYGVKD. This CDR3 has 14 residues. The V and J ends lost 2 bases and 14 bases respectively, with 16 bases between them. CDR3 residues: CAISEQTARESLHF. The CDR3 nucleotides read TGTGCCATCAGTGAGCAGACAGCACGGGAATCCCTCCACTTT.

This clonotype turned up a few times. The J gene is TRBJ2-3, the V gene TRBV27; D is undetermined. There are 12 residues in the CDR3. Trimming left V 1 base short and J 6 bases short, with 5 bases between. The germline CDR1 and CDR2 sequences are MNHEY and SMNVEV (reference sequence). The CDR3 DNA reads TGTGCCAGCAGTTTATTGGGGGATACGCAGTATTTT. Amino acids: CASSLLGDTQYF.

This sequence joins TRBV6-6 and TRBJ2-2; 7 bases agree with TRBD1. Trimming at V came to 6 bases and at J to 4 bases, leaving 14 bases not matched to a gene. CDR1 is MNHNY and CDR2 is SVGAGI in the germline V gene (reference sequence). The CDR3 contains 17 residues. The CDR3 is CASRTTGAIARTGELFF. CDR3 DNA: TGTGCCAGCAGAACTACAGGGGCTATCGCCCGCACCGGGGAGCTGTTTTTT.

This clonotype appeared many times. The chain couples TRBV9 to TRBJ2-1; 9 bases map to TRBD2. The CDR3 totals 17 residues. The trim removed 4 bases at V and 1 base at J, leaving 9 bases unmatched. Germline lookup yields CDR1 SGDLS and CDR2 YYNGEE. The CDR3 spells CASSTAGGLVSYNEQFF. The CDR3 DNA follows: TGTGCCAGCAGCACGGCGGGGGGGCTAGTATCCTACAATGAGCAGTTCTTC. The full variable domain, completed using reference TRBV9 and TRBJ2-1, is DSGVTQTPKHLITATGQRVTLRCSPRSGDLSVYWYQQSLDQGLQFLIQYYNGEERAKGNILERFSAQQFPDLHSELNLSSLELGDSALYFCASSTAGGLVSYNEQFFGPGTRLTVL.

This clonotype was detected a few times. The gene calls are TRBV7-9 and TRBJ1-1; D uncertain. The CDR3 runs to 11 residues. The ends were cut back, 2 bases at V and 6 bases at J, with 4 bases in the middle. The germline gives CDR1 SEHNR, CDR2 FQNEAQ (reference sequence). The CDR3 sequence: CASSLSAEAFF. CDR3 in DNA: TGTGCCAGCAGCTTATCAGCTGAAGCTTTCTTT.

The chain combines TRBV7-2 with TRBJ2-1, with 7 nucleotides matching TRBD2. Trimming took 2 bases from V and 2 from J; bases not matched to a gene: 21. Germline CDR1 and CDR2: SGHTA and FQGNSA. The CDR3 is 21 amino acids. The CDR3 bases are TGTGCCAGCAGCTTAAGGGATTGGGGGAGGGCCGCGTCTCCGGCCTACAATGAGCAGTTCTTC. Residues: CASSLRDWGRAASPAYNEQFF. The entire variable domain, with the rest obtained from reference TRBV7-2 and TRBJ2-1, is as follows: GAGVSQSPSNKVTEKGKDVELRCDPISGHTALYWYRQSLGQGLEFLIYFQGNSAPDKSGLPSDRFSAERTGGSVSTLTIQRTQQEDSAVYLCASSLRDWGRAASPAYNEQFFGPGTRLTVL.

In its sample, this clonotype was seen a few times. The chain joins TRBV7-2 to TRBJ1-1; D not certain. The CDR3 runs to 13 residues. The V end was cut by 5 bases, the J end by 8 bases, with 15 bases between. Germline V gene sequence: CDR1 SGHTA, CDR2 FQGNSA. The CDR3 protein is CASSPRTGSEAFF. CDR3 bases: TGTGCCAGCAGCCCCCGGACGGGTTCGGAAGCTTTCTTT.